This T cell receptor (beta chain) was sequenced during a study of identical twins (dated by TCRdb to 2016 to 2017). For the study in its entirety: To test whether fetal clonotypes persist, this study deep-sequenced TCR alpha and beta repertoires from monozygotic twins, from unrelated adults of various ages, and from cord blood. To rule out contamination, replicate twin experiments were performed at different times with different library preparation protocols. What the study reported, not specific to this receptor: Excess twin sharing in beta out-of-frame sequences was weaker because fewer shared sequences lowered the signal-to-noise ratio. Compared with coincidental sharing between unrelated individuals, an excess of low generation-probability sequences was observed among out-of-frame TCR alpha sequences shared between twins. Abundant cord blood beta clonotypes carried fewer insertions; young adult naive repertoires showed a weaker similar trend, while memory repertoires showed none. In monozygotic twins, recombination models systematically underestimated out-of-frame TCR alpha sharing, but the models matched the sharing seen between unrelated individuals. Conclusions relied on cross-sectional statistical analysis, since the same donors could not be followed over many years. Zero-insertion analyses could be partly confounded by invariant T cells such as MAIT and iNKT, though diverse VJ usage argued against such confounding for most clonotypes.

Including cysteine and phenylalanine, the CDR3 has 14 amino acids. Here the CDR3 DNA is all that survives: 42 bases in frame from base 1. Trimming removed 1 base from V and 5 bases from J, leaving 9 bases between the germline ends. As encoded in the germline V gene, CDR1 is SGHAT while CDR2 is FQNNGV. In regard to this clonotype: Its antigen is unknown. Base qualities are missing; no much larger clone stands one base away.

Only healthy Caucasian donors were included. The twin cohort comprised three pairs of female monozygotic twins, all aged roughly 18 to 30 years. Miltenyi CD45RO+ enrichment and human naive T-cell isolation kits were used to isolate memory (CD45RO+) and naive T cells from PBMC. The library was generated by 5' RACE. Sequencing took place on an Illumina HiSeq 2000. Template switching added a universal primer binding site, and the final cDNA carried a unique molecular identifier that allowed TCR cDNA molecules to be counted accurately. Specific primers in the conserved constant-segment region were used to synthesize first-strand cDNA for the TCR alpha and beta chains. To control for contamination, each cDNA library was double barcoded with a SMART-Mk sample barcode plus Illumina barcodes. TruSeq adapter sequences, together with Illumina sample barcodes, were added in two successive PCR steps. Sequencing of the TCR alpha and beta cDNA libraries was done on the Illumina HiSeq platform using custom primers. The authors' pipeline ran thus. MiGEC processed the raw reads to extract unique molecular identifiers, while MiXCR was used to determine the CDR3 positions. For each individual, recombination models were inferred using an EM algorithm with the repgenHMM and IGoR tools. The analysis of shared clonotypes was done with the tcR package in R, with sharing normalized by the product of cloneset sizes. To study raw recombination without the effects of thymic and clonal selection, out-of-frame nonproductive sequences were analyzed. TCRdb trimmed public reads at Q25 via fastp, called clones via MiXCR and kept in-frame beta chains. Every CDR3 protein is listed once, alongside the most common genes and DNA of its rows. For this entry, the V and J calls and clone size follow TCRdb and not the study's own pipeline. For this sample there are a few hundred thousand distinct CDR3 sequences; 9.5% to 15% appear just once. Of the sample, about 4% falls within the top ten clones.

Another study also made use of these data, one on yellow fever vaccine responses in identical twins. The second investigation adds: The T cell response to vaccination in identical twins was reported by the authors to appear partly convergent and partly personalized. In the study, vaccine-responding T cell clones were precisely tracked in identical twins.

The material sequenced was memory (CD45RO+) T cells sorted from blood. This specimen's cell subset or site label, interpreted: CD45RO+ enriched T cells. The sequence was obtained from a young woman in good health. Recombination connected TRBV11-2 to TRBJ2-4; the D gene assignment is ambiguous. In nucleotides, the sequence is TGTGCCAGCAGCTTAGGAGTTACCCAAAACATTCAGTACTTC. This is translated as CASSLGVTQNIQYF.